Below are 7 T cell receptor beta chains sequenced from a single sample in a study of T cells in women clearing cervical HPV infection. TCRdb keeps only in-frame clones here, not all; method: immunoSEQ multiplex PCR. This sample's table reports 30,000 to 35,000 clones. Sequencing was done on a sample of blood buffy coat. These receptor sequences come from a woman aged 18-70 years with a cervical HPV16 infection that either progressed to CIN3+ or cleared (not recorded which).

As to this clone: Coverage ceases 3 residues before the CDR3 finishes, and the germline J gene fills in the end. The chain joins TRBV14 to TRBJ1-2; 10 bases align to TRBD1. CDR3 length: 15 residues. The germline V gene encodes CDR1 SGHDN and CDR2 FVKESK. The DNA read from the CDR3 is TGTGCCAGCAGCCAAGCGACCGGGACAGGGGAAGGC. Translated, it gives CASSQATGTGEG. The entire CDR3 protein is CASSQATGTGEGYTF.

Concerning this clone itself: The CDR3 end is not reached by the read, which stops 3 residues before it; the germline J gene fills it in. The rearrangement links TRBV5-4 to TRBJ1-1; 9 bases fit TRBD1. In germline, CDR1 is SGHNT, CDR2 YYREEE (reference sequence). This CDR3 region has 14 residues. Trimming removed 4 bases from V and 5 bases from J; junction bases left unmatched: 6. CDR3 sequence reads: CASSRDRALTEAFF. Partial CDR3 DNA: TGTGCCAGCAGCAGGGACAGGGCCTTAACTGAA.

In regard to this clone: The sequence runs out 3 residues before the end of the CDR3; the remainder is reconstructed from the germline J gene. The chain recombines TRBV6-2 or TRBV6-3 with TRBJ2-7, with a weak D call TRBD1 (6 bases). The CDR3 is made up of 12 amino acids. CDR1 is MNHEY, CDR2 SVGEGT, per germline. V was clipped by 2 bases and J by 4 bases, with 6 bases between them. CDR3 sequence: CASSYDRYEQYF. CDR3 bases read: TGTGCCAGCAGTTACGACAGGTACGAG.

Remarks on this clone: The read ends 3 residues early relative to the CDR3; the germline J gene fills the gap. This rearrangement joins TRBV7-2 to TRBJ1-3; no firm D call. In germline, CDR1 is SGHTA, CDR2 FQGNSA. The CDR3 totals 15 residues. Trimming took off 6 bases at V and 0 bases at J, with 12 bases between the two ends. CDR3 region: CASSSADYSGNTIYF. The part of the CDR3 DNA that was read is TGTGCCAGCAGTTCAGCAGACTACTCTGGAAACACC.

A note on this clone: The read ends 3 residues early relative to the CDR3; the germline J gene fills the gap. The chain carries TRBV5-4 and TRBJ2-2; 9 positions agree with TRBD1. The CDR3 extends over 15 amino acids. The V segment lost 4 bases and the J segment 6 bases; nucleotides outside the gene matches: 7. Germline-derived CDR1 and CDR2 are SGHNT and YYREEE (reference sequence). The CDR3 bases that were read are TGTGCCAGCAGCCGGATGACAGGGGGTCCCGGGGAG. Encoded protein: CASSRMTGGPGE. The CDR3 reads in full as CASSRMTGGPGELFF.

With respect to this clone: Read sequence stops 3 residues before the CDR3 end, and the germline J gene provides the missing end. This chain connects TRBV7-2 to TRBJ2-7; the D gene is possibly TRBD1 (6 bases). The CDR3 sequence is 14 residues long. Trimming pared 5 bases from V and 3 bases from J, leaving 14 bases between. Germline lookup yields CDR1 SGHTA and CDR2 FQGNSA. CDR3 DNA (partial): TGTGCCAGCAGCGCACAGGGTGGGGACTACGAG. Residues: CASSAQGGDYE. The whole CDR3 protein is CASSAQGGDYEQYF.

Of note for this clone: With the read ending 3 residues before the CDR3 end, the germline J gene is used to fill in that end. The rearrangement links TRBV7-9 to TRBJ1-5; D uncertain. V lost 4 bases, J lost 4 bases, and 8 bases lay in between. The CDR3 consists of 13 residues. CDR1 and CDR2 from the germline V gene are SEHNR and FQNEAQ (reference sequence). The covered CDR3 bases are TGTGCCAGCAGCTGGGCCGCTAATCAGCCC. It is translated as CASSWAANQP. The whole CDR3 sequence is CASSWAANQPQHF.